The TCR beta chain under discussion was sequenced for a study of neurological immune-mediated disorders. Study-wide results and caveats: No CDR3 amino acid sequences recurred among expanded clones across subjects, suggesting private repertoires in all groups.

The CDR3 is 17 residues long. Trimming pared 2 bases from V and 1 base from J, leaving 15 bases between. The germline V gene has CDR1 SGHRS and CDR2 YFSETQ. Many counts were recorded for this clonotype. What it binds is unknown. TCRdb reanalysed the 5' RACE reads using MiXCR and keeps one entry per CDR3 protein. The sample includes tens of thousands of distinct CDR3 sequences, roughly 18% of them seen just once. The chain is built from TRBV5-1 and TRBJ2-2, with D tentatively TRBD2 (6 bases). The TCR comes from a woman aged 40 to 50 in good health. Sequenced: PBMCs. The CDR3 spells CASSFVRGIVNTGELFF. DNA for the CDR3: TGCGCCAGCAGCTTCGTTCGGGGGATAGTGAACACCGGGGAGCTGTTTTTT.